The 30 T cell receptor beta chains below were found in one sample sequenced in a study of T cell responses to AZD1222 COVID-19 vaccine. The table came from immunoSEQ multiplex PCR; TCRdb's copy has only in-frame clones and leaves some out. Of around 76,000 clones in the sample, around 84% are singletons; the top ten hold approximately 13%. The sequencing used peripheral blood, collected on day 0 of AZD1222 vaccination. These receptors were taken from an adult in good health.

As regards this clone: Other DNA sequences in this sample translate to the same CDR3. The chain joins TRBV5-4 to TRBJ2-1; 8 bases map to TRBD1. Germline V lookup: CDR1 SGHNT, CDR2 YYREEE (reference sequence). V dropped 4 bases and J dropped 1; count of bases not matched to a gene: 4. The CDR3 has 15 residues. CDR3 DNA: TGTGCCAGCAGCCCCGGACAGGGTTCCTACAATGAGCAGTTCTTC. Its protein product is CASSPGQGSYNEQFF.

This chain joins TRBV7-2 and TRBJ2-7; no clear D. The V gene's germline CDR1 is SGHTA and CDR2 FQGNSA. Between the trimmed V and J ends, which lost 3 bases and 0 bases, there was a span of 6 bases. CDR3 length equals 13 residues. CDR3 DNA: TGTGCCAGCAGCTTGCAACACTCCTACGAGCAGTACTTC. The encoded protein is CASSLQHSYEQYF.

The rearrangement joins TRBV5-1 to TRBJ1-5, with a weak D call TRBD1 (6 bases). The CDR3 is 16 residues long. V was pared by 4 bases and J by 0 bases, with 14 bases between. Germline V gene data show CDR1 as SGHRS and CDR2 as YFSETQ. Written as DNA, the CDR3 is TGCGCCAGCAGCCCGGAAGGGACACTTAGCAATCAGCCCCAGCATTTT. Translating it yields CASSPEGTLSNQPQHF. Filled out from reference TRBV5-1 and TRBJ1-5, the complete variable domain reads KAGVTQTPRYLIKTRGQQVTLSCSPISGHRSVSWYQQTPGQGLQFLFEYFSETQRNKGNFPGRFSGRQFSNSRSEMNVSTLELGDSALYLCASSPEGTLSNQPQHFGDGTRLSIL.

This clone was found a few times. The chain joins TRBV7-2 to TRBJ2-7, with D possibly matching TRBD2 (5 bases). With 5 bases removed from V and 2 bases from J, the gap between germline ends came to 16 bases. CDR3 length: 15 amino acids. Germline CDR1 reads SGHTA; CDR2 reads FQGNSA. CDR3 amino acids: CASSPLGGRPYEQYF. CDR3 in DNA: TGTGCCAGCAGCCCCCTCGGCGGGCGCCCCTACGAGCAGTACTTC. Full variable domain (missing parts from reference TRBV7-2 and TRBJ2-7): GAGVSQSPSNKVTEKGKDVELRCDPISGHTALYWYRQSLGQGLEFLIYFQGNSAPDKSGLPSDRFSAERTGGSVSTLTIQRTQQEDSAVYLCASSPLGGRPYEQYFGPGTRLTVT.

The genes are TRBV28 and TRBJ1-2; D is unresolved. In germline, CDR1 is MDHEN, CDR2 SYDVKM. Trimming cost V 1 base and J 7 bases, with 7 bases left between them. The CDR3 spans 12 residues. CDR3 nucleotides: TGTGCCAGCAGTTTATTCTTGAGTGGCTACACCTTC. Translation: CASSLFLSGYTF.

The CDR3 DNA reads TGTGCCAGCAGCCCCGGGGATTATGGCTACACCTTC. Its protein is CASSPGDYGYTF. The chain employs TRBV12-3 or TRBV12-4 and TRBJ1-2; no clear D. This CDR3 comprises 12 residues. Between the trimmed V and J ends, which lost 6 bases and 5 bases, there was a span of 10 bases.

This clone was recorded only once. The chain employs TRBV9 and TRBJ1-2; maybe TRBD1 (5 bases). CDR3 length equals 16 residues. Germline CDR1 and CDR2: SGDLS and YYNGEE. V shed 2 bases and J shed 7 bases, with 21 bases lying between them. The CDR3 region has the DNA TGTGCCAGCAGCGTCGGAGATGGGGGAACGCTCCCTGGCTACACCTTC. This sequence encodes CASSVGDGGTLPGYTF.

This rearrangement joins TRBV7-2 to TRBJ2-7; D may correspond to TRBD1 or TRBD2 (6 bases each). The CDR3 runs to 14 residues. The germline V gene has CDR1 SGHTA and CDR2 FQGNSA. V lost 6 bases, J lost 2 bases, and 14 bases lay in between. The CDR3 coding sequence is TGTGCCAGCAGTCAAAGGAGGGGGACCTACGAGCAGTACTTC. Protein sequence: CASSQRRGTYEQYF.

This clone appeared once. This CDR3 is CSARTGYGNTIYF. The CDR3 DNA reads as TGCAGCGCAAGGACAGGGTACGGAAACACCATATATTTT. The chain joins TRBV29-1 to TRBJ1-3, with TRBD1 matching over 8 bases. Per germline, CDR1 SQVTM and CDR2 ANQGSEA. The CDR3 totals 13 residues. The J segment lost 4 bases and the V segment lost 7 bases, leaving 6 bases of the junction unmatched.

V usage is TRBV28 and J usage is TRBJ1-2; 8 bases match TRBD1. The CDR3 covers 11 residues. With V trimmed by 6 bases and J by 7 bases, 1 base remained unmatched. Germline loops: CDR1 MDHEN, CDR2 SYDVKM. CDR3 DNA sequence: TGTGCCAGCAGGACAGGGGTTGGCTACACCTTC. This encodes CASRTGVGYTF.

The rearrangement uses TRBV9 and TRBJ1-1, with D possibly TRBD1 on 5 matching bases. Germline V gene sequence: CDR1 SGDLS, CDR2 YYNGEE. The CDR3 contains 15 residues. V was cut by 2 bases and J by 3 bases, with 14 bases left in between. The CDR3 here is CASSVSGGGYTEAFF. CDR3 nucleotide sequence: TGTGCCAGCAGCGTTAGTGGCGGGGGGTACACTGAAGCTTTCTTT. Supplemented by reference TRBV9 and TRBJ1-1, the full variable domain reads DSGVTQTPKHLITATGQRVTLRCSPRSGDLSVYWYQQSLDQGLQFLIQYYNGEERAKGNILERFSAQQFPDLHSELNLSSLELGDSALYFCASSVSGGGYTEAFFGQGTRLTVV.

The chain combines TRBV28 with TRBJ1-4; D not resolved. CDR3 length: 15 amino acids. With 4 bases removed from V and 8 bases from J, the gap between germline ends came to 17 bases. Looked up from germline, CDR1 is MDHEN and CDR2 is SYDVKM. CDR3 region: CASSSAGGEVEKLFF. The CDR3 DNA reads TGTGCCAGCAGTTCCGCCGGTGGGGAGGTAGAAAAACTGTTTTTT.

This chain connects TRBV7-9 to TRBJ1-1, with D perhaps TRBD1 (6 bases). V was shortened by 1 base and J by 0 bases, with 12 bases between the two germline ends. The CDR3 consists of 16 residues. Germline CDR1 SEHNR, CDR2 FQNEAQ (reference sequence). The CDR3 protein is CASSLGWTELNTEAFF. In nucleotides, the CDR3 is TGTGCCAGCAGCTTAGGGTGGACAGAACTGAACACTGAAGCTTTCTTT. The entire variable domain, with the rest obtained from reference TRBV7-9 and TRBJ1-1, is as follows: DTGVSQNPRHKITKRGQNVTFRCDPISEHNRLYWYRQTLGQGPEFLTYFQNEAQLEKSRLLSDRFSAERPKGSFSTLEIQRTEQGDSAMYLCASSLGWTELNTEAFFGQGTRLTVV.

This rearrangement joins TRBV18 to TRBJ2-5, with 8 bases matching TRBD1. Germline V gives CDR1 KGHSH, CDR2 LQKENI. Trimming cost V 3 bases and J 5 bases; bases outside gene matches: 5. The CDR3 covers 14 residues. Written as DNA, the CDR3 is TGTGCCAGCTCACCCACGGACAGGGTTGAGACCCAGTACTTC. It yields the protein CASSPTDRVETQYF.

CDR3 region: CASSIGGPFSNQPQHF. The CDR3 DNA reads TGTGCCAGTAGTATAGGGGGTCCATTCTCAAATCAGCCCCAGCATTTT. This chain joins TRBV19 and TRBJ1-5; D call uncertain. Germline values: CDR1 LNHDA, CDR2 SQIVND (reference sequence). There are 16 residues in the CDR3. V lost 1 base, J lost 4 bases, and 14 bases lay in between. The complete variable domain, with remaining parts taken from reference TRBV19 and TRBJ1-5, reads DGGITQSPKYLFRKEGQNVTLSCEQNLNHDAMYWYRQDPGQGLRLIYYSQIVNDFQKGDIAEGYSVSREKKESFPLTVTSAQKNPTAFYLCASSIGGPFSNQPQHFGDGTRLSIL.

The chain joins TRBV24-1 to TRBJ1-2, with 8 positions matching TRBD1. This CDR3 region has 15 residues. J gave up 3 bases and V 4 bases, and 6 bases lay outside the gene matches. CDR1 KGHDR and CDR2 SFDVKD come from the germline V gene. The CDR3 nucleotides read TGTGCCACCAGTGACACCGGGACAGGATACTATGGCTACACCTTC. It specifies CATSDTGTGYYGYTF.

The chain combines TRBV25-1 with TRBJ2-7; a possible D gene is TRBD1 (6 bases). Germline V CDR1 and CDR2: MGHDK, SYGVNS. V was pared by 2 bases and J by 3 bases, with 11 bases between. This CDR3 spans 14 amino acids. The CDR3 reads CASSEPLQGYEQYF. Written as DNA, the CDR3 is TGTGCCAGCAGTGAACCCCTACAGGGCTACGAGCAGTACTTC.

The CDR3 loop is CASSPLVGGYGYTF. CDR3 coding DNA: TGTGCCAGCAGTCCCCTGGTTGGGGGATATGGCTACACCTTC. V is TRBV27 and J is TRBJ1-2, with D possibly matching TRBD1 (5 bases). This CDR3 region has 14 residues. Trimming took 5 bases from V and 5 from J, leaving 15 bases between them. CDR1 MNHEY and CDR2 SMNVEV come from the germline V gene (reference sequence).

V gene TRBV2 combines with J gene TRBJ1-1; TRBD1 matches 8 bases. Germline CDR1 reads SNHLY; CDR2 reads FYNNEI. The V and J ends lost 6 bases and 14 bases, in that order; junction bases with no gene match: 8. CDR3 length: 11 amino acids. The CDR3 DNA reads TGTGCCAGCAGGGAGGACAGGGCCCCCTTCTTT. Translated, it gives CASREDRAPFF.

This sequence joins TRBV7-2 and TRBJ1-2; D unclear. The CDR3 is 14 amino acids. Looked up from germline, CDR1 is SGHTA and CDR2 is FQGNSA. Trimming stripped 5 bases from V and 6 bases from J, with 16 bases between. Here the CDR3 reads CASSTTPGGHGYTF. As DNA, the CDR3 is TGTGCCAGCAGCACCACTCCCGGAGGGCATGGCTACACCTTC.

This clone was seen more than once but under ten times. The chain has TRBV5-4 and TRBJ1-3, with unresolved D. The CDR3 spans 14 residues. Germline assignment: CDR1 SGHNT and CDR2 YYREEE (reference sequence). The V end lost 3 bases, the J end lost 0 bases, and 7 bases lay between the germline ends. The CDR3 region is CASSYRDSGNTIYF. The CDR3 bases are TGTGCCAGCAGCTACCGGGACTCTGGAAACACCATATATTTT.

The table lists this clone with a few counts. The chain is built from TRBV10-3 and TRBJ2-1, with D tentatively TRBD2 (5 bases). The CDR3 sequence is 15 residues long. Germline lookup yields CDR1 ENHRY and CDR2 SYGVKD. V dropped 2 bases and J dropped 7 bases, with 15 bases sitting between them. The CDR3, as DNA: TGTGCCATCAGTGAGCCTCCCCGGGGAACGAATGAGCAGTTCTTC. Its protein is CAISEPPRGTNEQFF.

This rearrangement joins TRBV7-8 to TRBJ1-1; TRBD1 is a possible D gene (5 bases). Trimming pared 3 bases from V and 10 bases from J, leaving 15 bases between. Per germline, CDR1 SGHVS and CDR2 FQNEAQ. The CDR3 sequence is 13 residues long. The CDR3 DNA sequence: TGTGCCAGCAGCTTGGGCCAGGGTGGCGGAGCTTTCTTT. This gives the protein CASSLGQGGGAFF.

The genes are TRBV4-3 and TRBJ2-2; 7 nucleotides line up with TRBD2. The CDR3 totals 17 residues. Germline V CDR1 and CDR2: LGHNA, YSLEER. The trim removed 0 bases at V and 4 bases at J, leaving 8 bases unmatched. The CDR3 protein is CASSQDPPGGFTGELFF. CDR3 nucleotides: TGCGCCAGCAGCCAAGATCCCCCCGGGGGGTTCACCGGGGAGCTGTTTTTT.

The rearrangement links TRBV28 to TRBJ1-2; D not resolved. CDR1 MDHEN and CDR2 SYDVKM come from the germline V gene. This CDR3 is 13 amino acids long. V lost 3 bases and J 8 bases, leaving 13 bases between the germline ends. The CDR3 is CASSFSSGVGYTF. The CDR3 DNA reads as TGTGCCAGCAGTTTCTCGTCCGGGGTAGGCTACACCTTC.

The chain uses TRBV11-2 and TRBJ1-6; TRBD1 agrees at 10 bases. The CDR3 is 16 amino acids. CDR1 is SGHAT, CDR2 FQNNGV, per germline. Unmatched junction bases numbered 7, after V lost 2 bases and J lost 9 bases. This CDR3 is CASSLLGQGIGSPLHF. CDR3 coding DNA: TGTGCCAGCAGCTTATTGGGACAGGGGATCGGTTCACCCCTCCACTTT.

The rearrangement links TRBV12-3 or TRBV12-4 to TRBJ2-2; D unresolved. The ends were cut back, 6 bases at V and 0 bases at J, with 2 bases in the middle. The CDR3 extends over 12 amino acids. The chain's CDR3 is CASSTNTGELFF. In DNA form, the CDR3 reads TGTGCCAGCAGCACGAACACCGGGGAGCTGTTTTTT.

The rearrangement links TRBV19 to TRBJ1-1, with D maybe TRBD1 (5 bases). V was pared by 4 bases and J by 0 bases, with 18 bases between. The CDR3 covers 17 residues. Germline CDR1 is LNHDA and CDR2 is SQIVND (reference sequence). The CDR3 nucleotides read TGTGCCAGTAGTACCCCCGGGACCCACACAATGAACACTGAAGCTTTCTTT. Its protein is CASSTPGTHTMNTEAFF.

The chain uses TRBV7-9 and TRBJ1-3; D remains unclear. With 5 bases removed from V and 4 bases from J, the gap between germline ends came to 9 bases. CDR1 and CDR2 from the germline V gene are SEHNR and FQNEAQ (reference sequence). The CDR3 loop spans 13 amino acids. The CDR3 DNA reads as TGTGCCAGCAGCCCGGTGGCGGGAAACACCATATATTTT. It codes for CASSPVAGNTIYF.

The chain recombines TRBV13 with TRBJ1-1, with D unclear. This CDR3 is 14 amino acids long. V was clipped by 5 bases and J by 3 bases, with 13 bases between them. The germline V gene encodes CDR1 PRHDT and CDR2 FYEKMQ (reference sequence). For the CDR3, the DNA is TGTGCCAGCAGCCCCCCTCTCCGGTACACTGAAGCTTTCTTT. Its translation: CASSPPLRYTEAFF. The variable domain in full, completed from reference TRBV13 and TRBJ1-1, reads AAGVIQSPRHLIKEKRETATLKCYPIPRHDTVYWYQQGPGQDPQFLISFYEKMQSDKGSIPDRFSAQQFSDYHSELNMSSLELGDSALYFCASSPPLRYTEAFFGQGTRLTVV.